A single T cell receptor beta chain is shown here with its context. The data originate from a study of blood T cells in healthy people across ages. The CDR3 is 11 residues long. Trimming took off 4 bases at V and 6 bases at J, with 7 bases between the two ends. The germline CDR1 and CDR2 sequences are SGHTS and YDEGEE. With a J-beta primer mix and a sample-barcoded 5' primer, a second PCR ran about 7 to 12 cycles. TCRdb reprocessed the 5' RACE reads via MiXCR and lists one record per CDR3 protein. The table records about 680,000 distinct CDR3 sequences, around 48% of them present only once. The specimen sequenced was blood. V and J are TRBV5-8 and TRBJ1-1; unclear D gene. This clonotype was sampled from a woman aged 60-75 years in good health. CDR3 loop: CASSPKPEAFF. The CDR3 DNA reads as TGTGCCAGCAGCCCTAAGCCTGAAGCTTTCTTT. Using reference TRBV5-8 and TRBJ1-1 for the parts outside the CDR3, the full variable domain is EAGVTQSPTHLIKTRGQQATLRCSPISGHTSVYWYQQALGLGLQFLLWYDEGEERNRGNFPPRFSGRQFPNYSSELNVNALELEDSALYLCASSPKPEAFFGQGTRLTVV.